This record covers a single T cell receptor beta chain. Libraries were prepared by immunoSEQ multiplex PCR; TCRdb keeps only in-frame clonotypes and omits some of them. In the table there are about half a million clones, approximately 83% of which are singletons. This sample is drawn from a study of blood T cell repertoires in COVID-19. V lost 7 bases, J lost 4 bases, and 11 bases lay in between. The CDR3 extends over 13 amino acids. This chain joins TRBV12-3 or TRBV12-4 and TRBJ2-1; D perhaps matches TRBD1 (6 bases). This sequence originates from a human donor in a cohort sampled during active COVID-19. The specimen was peripheral blood. The CDR3, as DNA: TGTGCCAGCACCTTGGACAGATACAATGAGCAGTTCTTC. Translating gives CASTLDRYNEQFF.